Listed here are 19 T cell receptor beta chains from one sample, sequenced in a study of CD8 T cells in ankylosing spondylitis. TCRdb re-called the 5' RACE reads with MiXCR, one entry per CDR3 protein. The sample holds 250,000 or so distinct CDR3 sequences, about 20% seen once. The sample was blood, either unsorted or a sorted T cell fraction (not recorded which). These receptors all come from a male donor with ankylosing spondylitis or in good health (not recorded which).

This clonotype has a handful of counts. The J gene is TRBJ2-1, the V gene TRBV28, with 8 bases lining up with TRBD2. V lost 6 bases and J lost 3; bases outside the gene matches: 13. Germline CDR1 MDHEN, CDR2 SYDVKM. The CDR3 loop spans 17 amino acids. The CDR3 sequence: CASSLNTGLAVYNEQFF. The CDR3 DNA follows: TGTGCCAGCAGCTTAAACACCGGACTAGCCGTCTACAATGAGCAGTTCTTC.

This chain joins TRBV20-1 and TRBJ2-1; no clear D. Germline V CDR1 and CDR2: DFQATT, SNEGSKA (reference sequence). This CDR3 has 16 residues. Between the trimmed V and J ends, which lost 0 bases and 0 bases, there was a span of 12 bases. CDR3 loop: CSARDLIATSYNEQFF. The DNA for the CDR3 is TGCAGTGCTAGAGATCTAATAGCTACCTCCTACAATGAGCAGTTCTTC.

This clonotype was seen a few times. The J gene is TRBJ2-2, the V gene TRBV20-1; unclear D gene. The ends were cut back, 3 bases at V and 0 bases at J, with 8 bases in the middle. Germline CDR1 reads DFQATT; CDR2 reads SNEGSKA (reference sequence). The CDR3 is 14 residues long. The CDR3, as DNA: TGCAGTGCTAGGGATGTAGCGAACACCGGGGAGCTGTTTTTT. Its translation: CSARDVANTGELFF.

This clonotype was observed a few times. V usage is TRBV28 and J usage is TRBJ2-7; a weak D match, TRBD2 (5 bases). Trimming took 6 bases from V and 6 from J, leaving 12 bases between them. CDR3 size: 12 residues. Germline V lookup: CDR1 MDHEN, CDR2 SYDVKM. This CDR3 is CASRALGAEQYF. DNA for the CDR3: TGTGCCAGCAGGGCCTTGGGAGCCGAGCAGTACTTC.

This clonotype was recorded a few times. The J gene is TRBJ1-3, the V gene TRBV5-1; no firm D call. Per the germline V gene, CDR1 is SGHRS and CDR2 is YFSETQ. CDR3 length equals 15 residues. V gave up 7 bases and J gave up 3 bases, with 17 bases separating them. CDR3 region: CASSGNTGGGNTIYF. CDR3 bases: TGCGCCAGCTCGGGTAATACCGGAGGTGGAAACACCATATATTTT.

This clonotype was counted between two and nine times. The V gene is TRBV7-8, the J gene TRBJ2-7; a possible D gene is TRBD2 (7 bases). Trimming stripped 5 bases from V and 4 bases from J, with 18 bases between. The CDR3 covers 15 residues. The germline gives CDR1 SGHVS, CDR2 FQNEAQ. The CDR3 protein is CASSPLGASGYEQYF. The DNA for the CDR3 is TGTGCCAGCAGCCCATTGGGGGCTAGCGGATACGAGCAGTACTTC.

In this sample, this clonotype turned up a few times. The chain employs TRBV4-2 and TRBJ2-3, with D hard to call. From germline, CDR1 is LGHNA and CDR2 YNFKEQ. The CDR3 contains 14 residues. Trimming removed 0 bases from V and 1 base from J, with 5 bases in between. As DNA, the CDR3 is TGTGCCAGCAGCCAAGAGTGGGGCACAGATACGCAGTATTTT. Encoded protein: CASSQEWGTDTQYF.

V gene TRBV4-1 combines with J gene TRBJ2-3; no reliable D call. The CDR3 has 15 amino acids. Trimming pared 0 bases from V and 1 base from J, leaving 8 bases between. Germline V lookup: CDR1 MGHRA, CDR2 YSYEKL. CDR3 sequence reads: CASSQDPVGTDTQYF. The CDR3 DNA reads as TGCGCCAGCAGCCAAGATCCGGTTGGCACAGATACGCAGTATTTT.

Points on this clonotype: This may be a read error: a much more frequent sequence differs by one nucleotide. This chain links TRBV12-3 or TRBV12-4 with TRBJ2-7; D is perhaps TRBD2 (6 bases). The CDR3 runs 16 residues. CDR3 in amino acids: CDSSFRGLHKGYEQYF. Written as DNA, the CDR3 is TGTGACAGCAGTTTCCGGGGACTCCATAAAGGATACGAGCAGTACTTC.

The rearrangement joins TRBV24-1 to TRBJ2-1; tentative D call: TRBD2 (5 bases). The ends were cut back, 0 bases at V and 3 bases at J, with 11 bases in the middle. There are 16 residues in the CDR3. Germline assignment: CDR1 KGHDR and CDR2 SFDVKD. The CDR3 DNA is TGTGCCACCAGTGATTTGCCTACAGCGGACTACAATGAGCAGTTCTTC. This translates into CATSDLPTADYNEQFF.

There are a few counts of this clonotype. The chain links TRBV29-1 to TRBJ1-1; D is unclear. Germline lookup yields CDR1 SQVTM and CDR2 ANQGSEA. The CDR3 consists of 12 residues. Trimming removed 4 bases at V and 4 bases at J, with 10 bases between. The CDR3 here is CSVVSTTTEAFF. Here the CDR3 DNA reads TGCAGCGTTGTATCTACGACCACTGAAGCTTTCTTT.

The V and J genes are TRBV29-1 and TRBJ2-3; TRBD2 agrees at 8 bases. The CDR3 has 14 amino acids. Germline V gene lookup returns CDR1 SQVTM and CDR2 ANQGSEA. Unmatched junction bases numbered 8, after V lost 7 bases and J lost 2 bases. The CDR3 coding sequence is TGCAGCGCAAAAGCGGGAGTTCTCACAGATACGCAGTATTTT. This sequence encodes CSAKAGVLTDTQYF.

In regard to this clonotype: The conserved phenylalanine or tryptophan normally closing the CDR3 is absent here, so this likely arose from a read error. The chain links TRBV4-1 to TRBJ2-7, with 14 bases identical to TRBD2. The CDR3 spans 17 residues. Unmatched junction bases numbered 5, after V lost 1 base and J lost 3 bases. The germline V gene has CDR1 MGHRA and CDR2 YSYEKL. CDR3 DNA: TGCGCCAGCAGCCAAGGGACTAGCGGGAGGTCCAACTACGAGCAGTACCTC. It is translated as CASSQGTSGRSNYEQYL.

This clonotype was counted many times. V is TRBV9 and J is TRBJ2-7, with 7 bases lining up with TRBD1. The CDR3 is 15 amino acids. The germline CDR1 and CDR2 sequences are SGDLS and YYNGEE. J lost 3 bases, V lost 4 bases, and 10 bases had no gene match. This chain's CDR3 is CASSLGQTASYEQYF. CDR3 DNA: TGTGCCAGCAGCCTGGGACAGACAGCGAGCTACGAGCAGTACTTC.

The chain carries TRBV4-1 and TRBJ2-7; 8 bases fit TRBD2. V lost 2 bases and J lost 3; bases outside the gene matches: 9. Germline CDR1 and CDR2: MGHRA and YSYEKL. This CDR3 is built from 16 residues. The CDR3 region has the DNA TGCGCCAGCAGCCAAACGGGCAGCGGGAGAAACTACGAGCAGTACTTC. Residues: CASSQTGSGRNYEQYF.

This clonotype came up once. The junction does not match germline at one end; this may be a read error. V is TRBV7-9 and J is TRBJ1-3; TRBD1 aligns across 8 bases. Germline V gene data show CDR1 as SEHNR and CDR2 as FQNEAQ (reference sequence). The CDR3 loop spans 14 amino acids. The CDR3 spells CASSPPQGANIIYF. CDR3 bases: TGTGCCAGCAGCCCACCCCAGGGGGCAAACATCATATATTTT.

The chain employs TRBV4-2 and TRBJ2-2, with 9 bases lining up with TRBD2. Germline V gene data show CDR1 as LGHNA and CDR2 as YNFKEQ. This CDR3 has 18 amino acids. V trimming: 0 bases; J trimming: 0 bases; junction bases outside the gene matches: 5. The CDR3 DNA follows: TGTGCCAGCAGCCAAGACGACTTAGCGGGAGCGAACACCGGGGAGCTGTTTTTT. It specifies CASSQDDLAGANTGELFF.

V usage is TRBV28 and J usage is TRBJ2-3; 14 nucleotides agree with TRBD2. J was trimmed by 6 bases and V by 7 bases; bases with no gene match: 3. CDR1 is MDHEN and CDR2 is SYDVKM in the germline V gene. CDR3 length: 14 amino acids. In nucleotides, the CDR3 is TGTGCCAGCAACCGACTAGCGGGAGGGGATACGCAGTATTTT. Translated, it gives CASNRLAGGDTQYF.

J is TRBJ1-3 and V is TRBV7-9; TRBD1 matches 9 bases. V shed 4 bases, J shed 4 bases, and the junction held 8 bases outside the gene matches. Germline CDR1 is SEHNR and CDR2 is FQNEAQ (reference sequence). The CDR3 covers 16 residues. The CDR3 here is CASSSNTGGPGNTIYF. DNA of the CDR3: TGTGCCAGCAGCTCGAATACAGGGGGCCCAGGAAACACCATATATTTT.